One and the same sample provided the 25 T cell receptor beta chains below, sequenced in a study of lung T cells in sarcoidosis with Löfgren's syndrome (dated by TCRdb to about 2017). Sequencing instrument: Illumina MiSeq. TCRdb handled the public reads itself, with Q25 trimming in fastp and clone calling in MiXCR, and kept productive beta chains. Each CDR3 protein appears once, grouped with its most common genes and DNA. This sample has fewer than 80,000 distinct CDR3 sequences in its table, and around 20% of those were observed once. The ten largest clones capture approximately 2.1% of the sample. Sequenced sample: CD4+ T cells from PBMCs. The receptors were sampled from a human donor with sarcoidosis (Löfgren's syndrome or another form), or a control subject (not recorded which).

This clonotype occurred a few times. This chain links TRBV19 with TRBJ1-5, with no clear D. This CDR3 contains 12 residues. The germline V gene has CDR1 LNHDA and CDR2 SQIVND (reference sequence). The V and J ends lost 0 bases and 7 bases respectively, with 4 bases between them. The CDR3 region has the DNA TGTGCCAGTAGTATAGATCTACAGCCCCAGCATTTT. It specifies CASSIDLQPQHF.

This clonotype has ten or more counts. The genes are TRBV6-6 and TRBJ1-3, with TRBD1 as a possible D gene (5 bases). This CDR3 is built from 15 residues. Germline CDR1 MNHNY, CDR2 SVGAGI (reference sequence). V shed 0 bases and J shed 4 bases, with 10 bases lying between them. CDR3 sequence: CASSYSYGDGNTIYF. The CDR3 DNA is TGTGCCAGCAGTTACTCGTATGGGGACGGAAACACCATATATTTT.

Comments on this clonotype: A much more abundant neighbour one base away suggests this may be a read error. The chain couples TRBV20-1 to TRBJ2-1; 11 nucleotides agree with TRBD1. J lost 7 bases, V lost 3 bases, and 5 bases had no gene match. Germline loops: CDR1 DFQATT, CDR2 SNEGSKA (reference sequence). This CDR3 is 14 amino acids long. The CDR3 protein is CSARPGQGVNEQFF. As DNA, the CDR3 is TGCAGTGCTAGGCCGGGACAGGGGGTTAATGAGCAGTTCTTC.

This clonotype was detected ten times or more. The chain joins TRBV7-9 to TRBJ1-1, with D unclear. Germline lookup yields CDR1 SEHNR and CDR2 FQNEAQ (reference sequence). This CDR3 region has 11 residues. Between the trimmed V and J ends, which lost 5 bases and 4 bases, there was a span of 5 bases. The CDR3 nucleotides are TGTGCCAGCAGCCCCTTCACTGAAGCTTTCTTT. Translated: CASSPFTEAFF.

The chain combines TRBV5-6 with TRBJ2-7; D call uncertain. The CDR3 has 13 amino acids. In germline, CDR1 is SGHDT, CDR2 YYEEEE. V lost 2 bases to trimming and J lost 3 bases, with 9 bases between them. CDR3 protein: CASSFLPDYEQYF. The CDR3 DNA reads TGTGCCAGCAGCTTTTTGCCAGACTACGAGCAGTACTTC.

Ten or more counts support this clonotype. The V call is TRBV28, the J call TRBJ2-1, with D perhaps matching TRBD2 (5 bases). The length of the CDR3 is 15 residues. CDR1 and CDR2 (germline): MDHEN, SYDVKM. The V gene lost 6 bases and the J gene lost 6 bases, with 18 bases spanning the gap. The CDR3 sequence: CASSDGDPGPNEQFF. CDR3 sequence (DNA): TGTGCCAGCAGCGACGGGGATCCTGGTCCCAATGAGCAGTTCTTC.

This clonotype came up many times. The chain couples TRBV27 to TRBJ1-6; weak D call: TRBD1 (5 bases). Trimming shortened V by 1 base and J by 3 bases, and 13 bases separated the two germline ends. Germline CDR1 is MNHEY and CDR2 is SMNVEV (reference sequence). The CDR3 consists of 17 residues. In DNA, the CDR3 is TGTGCCAGCAGTTTATTTGTTCGGGGCAGCTATAATTCACCCCTCCACTTT. It yields the protein CASSLFVRGSYNSPLHF.

In this sample, this clonotype turned up many times. The CDR3 sequence is CASRSLAGGTDTQYF. CDR3 coding DNA: TGTGCCAGCAGGTCCCTAGCGGGAGGCACAGATACGCAGTATTTT. The genes are TRBV4-2 and TRBJ2-3; 10 bases match TRBD2. The germline V gene has CDR1 LGHNA and CDR2 YNFKEQ. The CDR3 is made up of 15 amino acids. Germline trimming cut 6 bases from V and 1 base from J; bases unmatched to any gene: 4.

Many counts were recorded for this clonotype. The rearrangement joins TRBV28 to TRBJ1-2; D unclear. This CDR3 comprises 16 residues. Germline CDR1 reads MDHEN; CDR2 reads SYDVKM. V lost 3 bases and J 0 bases, leaving 14 bases between the germline ends. CDR3 region: CASSFPDGRANYGYTF. CDR3 coding DNA: TGTGCCAGCAGTTTTCCCGATGGCAGAGCTAACTATGGCTACACCTTC.

This clonotype was found many times. The chain has TRBV7-2 and TRBJ2-1, with 11 positions matching TRBD2. The V and J ends lost 5 bases and 9 bases, in that order; junction bases with no gene match: 9. CDR1 and CDR2 from the germline V gene are SGHTA and FQGNSA. This CDR3 is 15 amino acids long. CDR3 sequence reads: CASSGTSGSWSEQFF. In nucleotides, the CDR3 is TGTGCCAGCAGCGGTACTAGCGGGAGCTGGAGTGAGCAGTTCTTC.

This clonotype was counted ten times or more. This chain connects TRBV28 to TRBJ1-5; perhaps TRBD1 as D (5 bases). Germline CDR1 is MDHEN and CDR2 is SYDVKM. The CDR3 is 15 amino acids. V was cut by 2 bases and J by 8 bases, with 16 bases left in between. The CDR3 bases are TGTGCCAGCAGTTTAGGGTTAGGCCTGGGGGAGCCCCAGCATTTT. This gives the protein CASSLGLGLGEPQHF.

This clonotype showed up just a few times. CDR3 sequence: CASRGSYNSPLHF. As DNA, the CDR3 is TGTGCCAGCAGAGGGTCCTATAATTCACCCCTCCACTTT. The chain joins TRBV2 to TRBJ1-6, with D unclear. Trimming removed 6 bases at V and 1 base at J, with 4 bases between. Germline V gene sequence: CDR1 SNHLY, CDR2 FYNNEI. The CDR3 sequence is 13 residues long.

A few counts support this clonotype. The CDR3 is CASSQAGETQYF. Here the CDR3 DNA reads TGTGCCAGCAGCCAAGCAGGAGAGACCCAGTACTTC. The rearrangement uses TRBV3-1 and TRBJ2-5; no reliable D call. Germline V gene lookup returns CDR1 LGHDT and CDR2 YNNKEL (reference sequence). V was shortened by 1 base and J by 4 bases, with 4 bases between the two germline ends. The length of the CDR3 is 12 residues.

Many counts were recorded for this clonotype. The genes are TRBV7-9 and TRBJ2-7; 7 bases fit TRBD2. The length of the CDR3 is 16 residues. Per germline, CDR1 SEHNR and CDR2 FQNEAQ (reference sequence). The V gene end was trimmed by 5 bases and the J gene end by 6 bases; junction bases not matched to a gene: 16. This CDR3 is CASSHPGGSAPIEQYF. CDR3 coding DNA: TGTGCCAGCAGCCACCCCGGGGGGAGCGCCCCCATCGAGCAGTACTTC.

In the case of this clonotype: This may stem from a read error, because a much larger clone lies one nucleotide away. Here the CDR3 omits its conserved ending phenylalanine or tryptophan, so a read error is the likely source. The chain uses TRBV11-2 and TRBJ2-1; 11 bases are a match to TRBD2. There are 17 residues in the CDR3. Germline lookup yields CDR1 SGHAT and CDR2 FQNNGV. The J segment lost 3 bases and the V segment lost 5 bases, leaving 9 bases of the junction unmatched. Here the CDR3 reads CASSAGGTSGVYNEQFS. The DNA for the CDR3 is TGTGCCAGCAGCGCCGGTGGGACTAGCGGAGTCTACAATGAGCAGTTCTCC.

A few counts support this clonotype. The CDR3 region has the DNA TGTGCCAGTAGAGAATCTGGGGGCAATTCACCCCTCCACTTT. Its protein product is CASRESGGNSPLHF. The chain combines TRBV19 with TRBJ1-6; D is possibly TRBD1 (6 bases). This CDR3 is built from 14 residues. CDR1 is LNHDA and CDR2 is SQIVND in the germline V gene (reference sequence). Trimming removed 6 bases at V and 7 bases at J, with 13 bases between.

Points on this clonotype: This clone may be a read error of a much larger clone one base away. The CDR3 loop is CSAGSRLAVETQYF. Here the CDR3 DNA reads TGCAGTGCTGGATCCCGACTAGCGGTAGAGACCCAGTACTTC. The chain employs TRBV20-1 and TRBJ2-5; 9 nucleotides align to TRBD2. Germline V CDR1 and CDR2: DFQATT, SNEGSKA (reference sequence). CDR3 length: 14 residues. J was trimmed by 4 bases and V by 5 bases; bases with no gene match: 8.

This clonotype was picked up many times. V and J are TRBV28 and TRBJ1-2; 8 bases agree with TRBD1. Germline V gives CDR1 MDHEN, CDR2 SYDVKM. V was pared by 3 bases and J by 1 base, with 4 bases of the junction left unmatched. The CDR3 is 15 residues long. The CDR3 sequence: CASSLGQDFNYGYTF. CDR3 coding DNA: TGTGCCAGCAGTTTGGGACAGGATTTTAACTATGGCTACACCTTC.

Many counts were recorded for this clonotype. CDR3 loop: CASSLTGGARTGELFF. The CDR3 coding sequence is TGTGCCAGCAGTTTAACAGGGGGCGCAAGGACCGGGGAGCTGTTTTTT. This chain joins TRBV6-2 or TRBV6-3 and TRBJ2-2, with 9 positions matching TRBD1. CDR1 MNHEY and CDR2 SVGEGT come from the germline V gene. The CDR3 loop spans 16 amino acids. The junction had 8 bases not matched to a gene; V was cut back by 4 bases and J by 5 bases.

This clonotype was observed at least ten times. V is TRBV28 and J is TRBJ2-1, with D possibly being TRBD1 (6 bases). The CDR3 has 14 residues. CDR1 and CDR2 (germline): MDHEN, SYDVKM. Trimming removed 5 bases at V and 4 bases at J, with 12 bases between. The CDR3 reads CASSPGTKYNEQFF. DNA for the CDR3: TGTGCCAGCAGTCCCGGGACAAAATACAATGAGCAGTTCTTC.

This clonotype was found many times. The chain couples TRBV28 to TRBJ2-5; 7 nucleotides line up with TRBD2. This CDR3 region has 16 residues. V gave up 4 bases and J gave up 2 bases; unmatched junction bases: 10. Germline values: CDR1 MDHEN, CDR2 SYDVKM. The CDR3 sequence: CASSSLGGSGQETQYF. The CDR3, as DNA: TGTGCCAGCAGTTCCCTCGGGGGGAGCGGGCAAGAGACCCAGTACTTC.

The V and J genes are TRBV12-3 or TRBV12-4 and TRBJ1-1; D unclear. Trimming shortened V by 5 bases and J by 0 bases, and 10 bases separated the two germline ends. The CDR3 is made up of 14 amino acids. For the CDR3, the DNA is TGTGCCAGCAGTCCACAGCTGCTGAACACTGAAGCTTTCTTT. Its protein is CASSPQLLNTEAFF.

Points on this clonotype: Because the CDR3 is missing its conserved closing phenylalanine or tryptophan, this is likely a read error. The chain carries TRBV28 and TRBJ2-1; 8 nucleotides align to TRBD2. V was pared by 3 bases and J by 0 bases, with 7 bases of the junction left unmatched. CDR1 MDHEN and CDR2 SYDVKM come from the germline V gene. The CDR3 extends over 17 amino acids. The CDR3 sequence: CASSLYTSGSSYNEQFL. CDR3 nucleotides: TGTGCCAGCAGTTTGTACACTAGCGGTAGCTCCTACAATGAGCAGTTCCTC.

This clonotype was observed at least ten times. The genes are TRBV4-2 and TRBJ1-5; D perhaps matches TRBD1 (5 bases). Germline lookup yields CDR1 LGHNA and CDR2 YNFKEQ. V was clipped by 0 bases and J by 4 bases, with 16 bases between them. The CDR3 runs 17 residues. Written as DNA, the CDR3 is TGTGCCAGCAGCCAAGATCCCGTGGCAGGGAGTAATCAGCCCCAGCATTTT. Translating gives CASSQDPVAGSNQPQHF.

This clonotype was picked up a small number of times. V and J are TRBV11-2 and TRBJ2-1; no clear D. V was shortened by 1 base and J by 5 bases, with 15 bases between the two germline ends. The CDR3 length is 16 residues. The germline V gene has CDR1 SGHAT and CDR2 FQNNGV. The CDR3 region has the DNA TGTGCCAGCAGCTTAGTTGCAGCAGGCCGTGACAATGAGCAGTTCTTC. Translating gives CASSLVAAGRDNEQFF.